Only a few counts were recorded for the clone carrying this T cell receptor (beta chain). The sample is drawn from a study of T cell responses to AZD1222 COVID-19 vaccine. TCRdb keeps only in-frame clones here, not all; method: immunoSEQ multiplex PCR. The table shows 150,000 or so clones, with approximately 94% occurring only once. Trimming cost V 11 bases and J 0 bases, with 14 bases left between them. Germline CDR1 MDHEN, CDR2 SYDVKM. CDR3 length equals 13 residues. Sample: peripheral blood, taken on day 0 of AZD1222 vaccination. This TCR came from an adult in good health. The chain combines TRBV28 with TRBJ2-7; D not resolved. CDR3: CASYTRSSYEQYF. Written as DNA, the CDR3 is TGTGCCTCTTATACCAGGAGCTCCTACGAGCAGTACTTC.